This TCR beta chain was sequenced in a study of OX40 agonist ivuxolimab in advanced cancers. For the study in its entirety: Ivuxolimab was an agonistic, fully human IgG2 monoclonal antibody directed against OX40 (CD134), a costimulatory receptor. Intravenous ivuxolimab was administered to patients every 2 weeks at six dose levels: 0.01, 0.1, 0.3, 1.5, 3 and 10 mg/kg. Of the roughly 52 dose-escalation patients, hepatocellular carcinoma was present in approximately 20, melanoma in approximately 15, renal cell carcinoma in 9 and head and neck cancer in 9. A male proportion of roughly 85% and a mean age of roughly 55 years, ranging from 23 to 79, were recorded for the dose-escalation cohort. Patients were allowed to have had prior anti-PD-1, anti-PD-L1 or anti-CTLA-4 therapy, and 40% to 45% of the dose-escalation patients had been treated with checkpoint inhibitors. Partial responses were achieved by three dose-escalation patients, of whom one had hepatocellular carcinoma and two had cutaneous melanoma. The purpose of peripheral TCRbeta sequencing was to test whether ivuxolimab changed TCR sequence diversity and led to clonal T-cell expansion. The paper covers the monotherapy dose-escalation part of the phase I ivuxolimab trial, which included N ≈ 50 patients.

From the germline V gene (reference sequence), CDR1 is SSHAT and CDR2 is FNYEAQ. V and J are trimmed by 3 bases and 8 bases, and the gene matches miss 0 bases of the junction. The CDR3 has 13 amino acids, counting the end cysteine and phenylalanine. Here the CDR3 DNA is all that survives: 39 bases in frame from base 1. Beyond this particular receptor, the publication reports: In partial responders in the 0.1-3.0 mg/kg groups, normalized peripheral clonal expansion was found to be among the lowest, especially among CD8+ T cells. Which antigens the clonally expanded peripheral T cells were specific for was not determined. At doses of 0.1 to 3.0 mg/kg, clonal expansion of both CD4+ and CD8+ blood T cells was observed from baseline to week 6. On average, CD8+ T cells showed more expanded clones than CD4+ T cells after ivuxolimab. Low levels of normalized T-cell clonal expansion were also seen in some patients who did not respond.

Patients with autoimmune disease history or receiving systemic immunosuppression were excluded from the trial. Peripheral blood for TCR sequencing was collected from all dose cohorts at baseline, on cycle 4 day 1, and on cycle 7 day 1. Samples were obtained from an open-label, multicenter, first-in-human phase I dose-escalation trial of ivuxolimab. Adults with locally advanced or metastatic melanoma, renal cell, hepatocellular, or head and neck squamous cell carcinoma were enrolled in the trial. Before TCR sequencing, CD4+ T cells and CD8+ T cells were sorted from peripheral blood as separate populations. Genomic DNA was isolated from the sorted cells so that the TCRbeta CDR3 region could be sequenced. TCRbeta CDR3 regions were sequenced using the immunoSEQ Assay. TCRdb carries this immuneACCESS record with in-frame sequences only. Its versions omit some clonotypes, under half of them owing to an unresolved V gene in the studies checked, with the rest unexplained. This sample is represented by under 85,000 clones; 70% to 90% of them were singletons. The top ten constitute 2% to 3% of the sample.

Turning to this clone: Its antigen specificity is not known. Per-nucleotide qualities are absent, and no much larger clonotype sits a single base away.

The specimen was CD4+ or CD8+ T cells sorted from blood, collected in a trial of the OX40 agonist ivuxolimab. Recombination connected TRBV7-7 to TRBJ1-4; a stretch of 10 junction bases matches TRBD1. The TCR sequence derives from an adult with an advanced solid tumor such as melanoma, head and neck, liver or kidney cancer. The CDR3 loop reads CASSLDRGEKLFF. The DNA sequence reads TGTGCCAGCAGCTTGGACAGGGGGGAAAAACTGTTTTTT. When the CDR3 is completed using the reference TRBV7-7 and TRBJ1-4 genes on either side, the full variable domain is GAGVSQSPRYKVTKRGQDVTLRCDPISSHATLYWYQQALGQGPEFLTYFNYEAQPDKSGLPSDRFSAERPEGSISTLTIQRTEQRDSAMYRCASSLDRGEKLFFGSGTQLSVL.